The next 18 T cell receptor beta chains were all read from a single sample in a study of T cell responses to AZD1222 COVID-19 vaccine. Generated by immunoSEQ multiplex PCR, the TCRdb table keeps only in-frame clones and is missing some. The sample consists of roughly 120,000 clones, around 85% of them appearing once. Specimen: peripheral blood, collected on day 0 of AZD1222 vaccination. The receptors were sampled from an adult in good health.

The chain combines TRBV19 with TRBJ1-1, with 8 bases lining up with TRBD1. CDR3 length: 15 amino acids. The V and J ends lost 4 bases and 4 bases, in that order; junction bases with no gene match: 8. Germline V gives CDR1 LNHDA, CDR2 SQIVND (reference sequence). The CDR3 loop is CASSTLQGGGTEAFF. CDR3 nucleotides: TGTGCCAGTAGTACCTTACAGGGGGGGGGCACTGAAGCTTTCTTT.

V and J are TRBV10-3 and TRBJ1-6, with no clear D. The CDR3 loop spans 14 amino acids. V lost 4 bases to trimming and J lost 7 bases, with 11 bases between them. CDR1 and CDR2 from the germline V gene are ENHRY and SYGVKD. CDR3 region: CAISASTENSPLHF. The CDR3 nucleotides are TGTGCCATCAGTGCATCGACGGAAAATTCACCCCTCCACTTT.

J is TRBJ1-3 and V is TRBV28; no clear D gene. Germline CDR1 reads MDHEN; CDR2 reads SYDVKM. CDR3 length: 12 residues. V was shortened by 6 bases and J by 4 bases, with 7 bases between the two germline ends. This CDR3 reads CASSYRGNTIYF. The CDR3 DNA follows: TGTGCCAGCAGCTACAGAGGAAACACCATATATTTT.

The gene calls are TRBV6-5 and TRBJ2-5; TRBD1 might be the D (6 bases). The V gene's germline CDR1 is MNHEY and CDR2 SVGAGI. The CDR3 loop spans 14 amino acids. Trimming removed 4 bases from V and 4 bases from J, with 13 bases in between. The CDR3 sequence: CASSLGYRAETQYF. CDR3 nucleotide sequence: TGTGCCAGCAGTTTGGGTTACAGGGCAGAGACCCAGTACTTC.

CDR3 protein: CASSGRGTGNTGELFF. DNA for the CDR3: TGTGCCAGCAGCGGCCGGGGGACAGGTAACACCGGGGAGCTGTTTTTT. The J gene is TRBJ2-2, the V gene TRBV9, with 8 positions matching TRBD1. Germline V gene lookup returns CDR1 SGDLS and CDR2 YYNGEE. The CDR3 contains 16 residues. J was trimmed by 2 bases and V by 3 bases; bases with no gene match: 6. The full variable domain, rest sourced from reference TRBV9 and TRBJ2-2, is DSGVTQTPKHLITATGQRVTLRCSPRSGDLSVYWYQQSLDQGLQFLIQYYNGEERAKGNILERFSAQQFPDLHSELNLSSLELGDSALYFCASSGRGTGNTGELFFGEGSRLTVL.

The chain joins TRBV10-3 to TRBJ1-5; D remains ambiguous. This CDR3 comprises 14 residues. Trimming removed 6 bases at V and 4 bases at J, with 13 bases between. Germline V CDR1 and CDR2: ENHRY, SYGVKD. CDR3 nucleotide sequence: TGTGCCATCAGCGAACCGGGATCTAATCAGCCCCAGCATTTT. Translating it yields CAISEPGSNQPQHF.

Remarks on this clone: Germline is not matched at one junction end, which may reflect a read error. V usage is TRBV7-2 and J usage is TRBJ1-2, with a tentative D call TRBD1 (5 bases). The CDR3 runs 13 residues. Looked up from germline, CDR1 is SGHTA and CDR2 is FQGNSA. Written as DNA, the CDR3 is TGTGCCAGCAGCTTAGGGGACCTATCCCCGTATTTTTTC. It codes for CASSLGDLSPYFF.

The chain couples TRBV2 to TRBJ2-1; TRBD2 aligns across 13 bases. V was clipped by 4 bases and J by 7 bases; unmatched bases: 1. Looked up from germline, CDR1 is SNHLY and CDR2 is FYNNEI. This CDR3 is 14 amino acids long. The CDR3 nucleotides read TGTGCCAGCAGTGGGACTAGCGGGAGAAATGAGCAGTTCTTC. Translation: CASSGTSGRNEQFF.

This chain uses TRBV28 with TRBJ1-5; D remains ambiguous. Between the trimmed V and J ends, which lost 10 bases and 4 bases, there was a span of 11 bases. This CDR3 comprises 12 residues. CDR1 is MDHEN and CDR2 is SYDVKM in the germline V gene. In DNA form, the CDR3 reads TGTGCCACGACCGTCACTAATCAGCCCCAGCATTTT. This encodes CATTVTNQPQHF.

This chain joins TRBV28 and TRBJ2-7; a weak D match, TRBD2 (5 bases). There are 15 residues in the CDR3. Trimming took off 4 bases at V and 1 base at J, with 14 bases between the two ends. The germline gives CDR1 MDHEN, CDR2 SYDVKM. The DNA for the CDR3 is TGTGCCAGCAGTTCACCCCGGGATCCTTCCTACGAGCAGTACTTC. It yields the protein CASSSPRDPSYEQYF. Full variable domain (missing parts from reference TRBV28 and TRBJ2-7): DVKVTQSSRYLVKRTGEKVFLECVQDMDHENMFWYRQDPGLGLRLIYFSYDVKMKEKGDIPEGYSVSREKKERFSLILESASTNQTSMYLCASSSPRDPSYEQYFGPGTRLTVT.

The chain joins TRBV7-3 to TRBJ2-6; D might be TRBD2 (7 bases). The CDR3 runs 17 residues. Trimming cost V 5 bases and J 4 bases, with 18 bases left between them. Germline CDR1 and CDR2: SGHTA and FQGTGA. In DNA, the CDR3 is TGTGCCAGCAGCCCTCGGGAGGCCCAGGGGGGGGCCAACGTCCTGACTTTC. Its protein is CASSPREAQGGANVLTF.

CDR3 amino acids: CATSDPKQREVRTDTQYF. CDR3 coding DNA: TGTGCCACCAGTGACCCTAAACAGCGGGAGGTCCGCACAGATACGCAGTATTTT. The chain carries TRBV24-1 and TRBJ2-3, with TRBD2 identical over 9 bases. Trimming took 4 bases from V and 1 from J; bases not matched to a gene: 11. The CDR3 covers 18 residues. Germline V gene data show CDR1 as KGHDR and CDR2 as SFDVKD.

The rearrangement links TRBV4-1 to TRBJ2-7; D not resolved. The CDR3 covers 14 residues. Trimming took 1 base from V and 2 from J, leaving 9 bases between them. Germline V gives CDR1 MGHRA, CDR2 YSYEKL. The CDR3 nucleotides are TGCGCCAGCAGCCAAGCTGACGCCCCCTACGAGCAGTACTTC. Protein sequence: CASSQADAPYEQYF.

This clone was seen a handful of times. The CDR3 region has the DNA TGTGCCAGCAGTATGGGCCAACCTTATGGCTACACCTTC. Its protein product is CASSMGQPYGYTF. V gene TRBV12-3 or TRBV12-4 combines with J gene TRBJ1-2; D is uncertain. The CDR3 runs 13 residues. V was cut by 5 bases and J by 5 bases, with 12 bases left in between.

The J gene is TRBJ2-7, the V gene TRBV10-1; no clear D gene. Trimming stripped 2 bases from V and 0 bases from J, with 8 bases between. The CDR3 sequence is 14 residues long. Germline V gene sequence: CDR1 WNHNN, CDR2 SYGVQD (reference sequence). The CDR3 loop is CASSEVGFSYEQYF. The CDR3 bases are TGCGCCAGCAGTGAGGTGGGATTCTCCTACGAGCAGTACTTC.

The V gene is TRBV7-3, the J gene TRBJ2-2, with D perhaps TRBD1 (6 bases). CDR3 length: 13 residues. The germline CDR1 and CDR2 sequences are SGHTA and FQGTGA. Trimming took 6 bases from V and 5 from J, leaving 10 bases between them. CDR3 in DNA: TGTGCCAGCAGTCTAGGGGGAACCGGGGAGCTGTTTTTT. The encoded protein is CASSLGGTGELFF.

The chain has TRBV28 and TRBJ1-6, with unresolved D. The CDR3 covers 14 residues. The germline V gene has CDR1 MDHEN and CDR2 SYDVKM. Trimming cost V 7 bases and J 10 bases, with 17 bases left between them. For the CDR3, the DNA is TGTGCCAGCACGACCGCGGGGAGGTGGTCACCCCTCCACTTT. Amino acids: CASTTAGRWSPLHF.

The genes are TRBV5-1 and TRBJ2-3; D is undetermined. Between the trimmed V and J ends, which lost 6 bases and 2 bases, there was a span of 13 bases. CDR1 is SGHRS and CDR2 is YFSETQ in the germline V gene. The length of the CDR3 is 14 residues. The CDR3 DNA sequence: TGCGCCAGCACCCCTGTAGGGAACACAGATACGCAGTATTTT. Residues: CASTPVGNTDTQYF.